This TCR beta chain was obtained from a study of cytomegalovirus exposure and HLA in healthy donors. The germline CDR1 and CDR2 sequences are SGHNT and YYREEE (reference sequence). The CDR3 is 15 residues long. Trimming took off 4 bases at V and 1 base at J, with 15 bases between the two ends. Use of 60 Vbeta and 13 Jbeta primers characterized the PCR. Produced via immunoSEQ multiplex PCR; TCRdb's table is partial and in-frame only. The repertoire holds 75,000 to 95,000 clones, roughly four fifths seen once, with 3.5% to 5.5% in the top ten. V gene TRBV5-4 combines with J gene TRBJ2-7, with D possibly matching TRBD1 (7 bases). The material sequenced was PBMCs. This receptor was taken from a woman aged 40 to 49 in good health and CMV-seropositive. CDR3 nucleotides: TGTGCCAGCAGCCCGGAGGGACAGCGGTCCTACGAGCAGTACTTC. Translated, it gives CASSPEGQRSYEQYF. Full variable domain (rest looked up from reference TRBV5-4 and TRBJ2-7): ETGVTQSPTHLIKTRGQQVTLRCSSQSGHNTVSWYQQALGQGPQFIFQYYREEENGRGNFPPRFSGLQFPNYSSELNVNALELDDSALYLCASSPEGQRSYEQYFGPGTRLTVT.